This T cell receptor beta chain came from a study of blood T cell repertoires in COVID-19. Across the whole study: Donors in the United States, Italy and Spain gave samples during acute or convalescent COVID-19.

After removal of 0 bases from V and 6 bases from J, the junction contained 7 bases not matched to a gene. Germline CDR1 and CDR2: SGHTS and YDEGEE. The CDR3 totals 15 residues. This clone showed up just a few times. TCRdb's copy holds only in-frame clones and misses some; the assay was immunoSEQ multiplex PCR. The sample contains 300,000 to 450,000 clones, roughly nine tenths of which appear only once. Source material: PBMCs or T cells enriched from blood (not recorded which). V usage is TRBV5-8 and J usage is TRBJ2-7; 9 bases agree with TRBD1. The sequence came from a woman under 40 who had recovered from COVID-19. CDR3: CASSLAGTGNSEQYF. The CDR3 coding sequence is TGTGCCAGCAGCTTGGCCGGGACAGGGAATTCCGAGCAGTACTTC. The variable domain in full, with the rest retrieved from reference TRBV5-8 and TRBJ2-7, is EAGVTQSPTHLIKTRGQQATLRCSPISGHTSVYWYQQALGLGLQFLLWYDEGEERNRGNFPPRFSGRQFPNYSSELNVNALELEDSALYLCASSLAGTGNSEQYFGPGTRLTVT.